A selection of T cell receptor beta chains follows, all from one sample in a study of cytomegalovirus exposure and HLA in healthy donors. This table comes from immunoSEQ multiplex PCR, and its TCRdb copy is limited to in-frame clones, with some not included. The sample lists under 140,000 clones, around 87% seen once, with about 1.8% in the top ten. The specimen was PBMCs. These receptors were taken from a man aged 35-49 years in good health and CMV-seronegative. Each CDR3 is given with its conserved first and last residue. The D gene is left open where the match is weak. Only some rows state a clone size, as once, few, many or a class for expanded clones.

d_gene: TRBD1; j_gene: TRBJ2-5; abundance: -; v_gene: TRBV7-3; CDR3aa: CASSSTGGGETQYF; CDR3nt: TGTGCCAGCAGCTCAACAGGGGGCGGAGAGACCCAGTACTTC
d_gene: TRBD1; j_gene: TRBJ2-7; abundance: -; v_gene: TRBV5-1; CDR3aa: CASSLTGGYEQYF; CDR3nt: TGCGCCAGCAGCTTGACAGGGGGCTACGAGCAGTACTTC
d_gene: -; j_gene: TRBJ1-1; abundance: -; v_gene: TRBV5-8; CDR3aa: CASSLAPPGGISVF; CDR3nt: TGTGCCAGCAGCTTGGCCCCCCCCGGCGGGATCTCGGTCTTT
d_gene: TRBD2; j_gene: TRBJ2-3; abundance: -; v_gene: TRBV6-6; CDR3aa: CASSRAGGATDTQYF; CDR3nt: TGTGCCAGCAGCCGAGCGGGGGGGGCCACAGATACGCAGTATTTT
d_gene: TRBD2; j_gene: TRBJ2-5; abundance: -; v_gene: TRBV6-1; CDR3aa: CASREGLAGGSRMAQYF; CDR3nt: TGTGCCAGCAGGGAAGGACTAGCGGGGGGGTCCCGAATGGCCCAGTACTTC
d_gene: TRBD1; j_gene: TRBJ2-7; abundance: -; v_gene: TRBV15; CDR3aa: CATSRDRVAGGAEQYF; CDR3nt: TGTGCCACCAGCAGAGATCGCGTTGCAGGGGGCGCCGAGCAGTACTTC
d_gene: TRBD1; j_gene: TRBJ1-1; abundance: -; v_gene: TRBV6-1; CDR3aa: CASSVSTGPNTEAFF; CDR3nt: TGTGCCAGCAGCGTTTCGACAGGGCCCAACACTGAAGCTTTCTTT
d_gene: -; j_gene: TRBJ1-1; abundance: once; v_gene: TRBV6-5; CDR3aa: CASSYKGGAFF; CDR3nt: TGTGCCAGCAGTTACAAGGGGGGGGCTTTCTTT
d_gene: -; j_gene: TRBJ1-5; abundance: -; v_gene: TRBV14; CDR3aa: CASSQVGGSTQHF; CDR3nt: TGTGCCAGCAGCCAAGTTGGAGGGTCGACCCAGCATTTT
d_gene: TRBD1; j_gene: TRBJ1-5; abundance: -; v_gene: TRBV4-2; CDR3aa: CASSQYPGTANSNQPQHF; CDR3nt: TGTGCCAGCAGCCAATACCCCGGGACAGCAAATAGCAATCAGCCCCAGCATTTT
d_gene: TRBD1; j_gene: TRBJ2-1; abundance: -; v_gene: TRBV5-6; CDR3aa: CASSLGTGKSEQFF; CDR3nt: TGTGCCAGCAGCTTGGGGACAGGGAAGAGTGAGCAGTTCTTC
d_gene: TRBD1; j_gene: TRBJ2-5; abundance: -; v_gene: TRBV5-8; CDR3aa: CASSPGQGKETQYF; CDR3nt: TGTGCCAGCAGCCCGGGACAGGGGAAAGAGACCCAGTACTTC
d_gene: -; j_gene: TRBJ1-2; abundance: once; v_gene: TRBV27; CDR3aa: CASSYRGLSYGYTF; CDR3nt: TGTGCCAGCAGTTATCGGGGTTTAAGCTATGGCTACACCTTC
d_gene: -; j_gene: TRBJ2-2; abundance: once; v_gene: TRBV11-2; CDR3aa: CASSPGQFTGELFF; CDR3nt: TGTGCCAGCAGCCCCGGACAGTTCACCGGGGAGCTGTTTTTT
d_gene: TRBD1; j_gene: TRBJ2-3; abundance: once; v_gene: TRBV7-7; CDR3aa: CASSPGTGRRADTQYF; CDR3nt: TGTGCCAGCAGCCCGGGGACAGGGAGGAGGGCAGATACGCAGTATTTT
d_gene: -; j_gene: TRBJ1-2; abundance: -; v_gene: TRBV28; CDR3aa: CASSPRFYGYTF; CDR3nt: TGTGCCAGCAGCCCGCGGTTCTATGGCTACACCTTC
d_gene: TRBD1; j_gene: TRBJ1-1; abundance: -; v_gene: TRBV5-5; CDR3aa: CASSLTGGTEAFF; CDR3nt: TGTGCCAGCAGCCTCACAGGGGGCACTGAAGCTTTCTTT
d_gene: -; j_gene: TRBJ2-5; abundance: -; v_gene: TRBV28; CDR3aa: CASSSVQETQYF; CDR3nt: TGTGCCAGCAGTTCGGTGCAAGAGACCCAGTACTTC
d_gene: TRBD1; j_gene: TRBJ1-1; abundance: once; v_gene: TRBV30; CDR3aa: CAWRRSDRENTEAFF; CDR3nt: TGTGCCTGGAGACGGTCGGACAGGGAGAACACTGAAGCTTTCTTT
d_gene: -; j_gene: TRBJ2-1; abundance: -; v_gene: TRBV9; CDR3aa: CASSPASHNEQFF; CDR3nt: TGTGCCAGCAGCCCCGCAAGCCACAATGAGCAGTTCTTC
d_gene: -; j_gene: TRBJ2-7; abundance: -; v_gene: TRBV12-5; CDR3aa: CASGKDTFYEQYF; CDR3nt: TGTGCTAGTGGTAAGGACACCTTCTACGAGCAGTACTTC
d_gene: TRBD2; j_gene: TRBJ2-5; abundance: -; v_gene: TRBV6-5; CDR3aa: CASSRVSGNQETQYF; CDR3nt: TGTGCCAGCAGTCGGGTTAGCGGGAACCAAGAGACCCAGTACTTC
d_gene: -; j_gene: TRBJ1-5; abundance: -; v_gene: TRBV7-2; CDR3aa: CASSLVQDSNQPQHF; CDR3nt: TGTGCCAGCAGCTTAGTTCAGGATAGCAATCAGCCCCAGCATTTT
d_gene: TRBD2; j_gene: TRBJ2-3; abundance: -; v_gene: TRBV5-1; CDR3aa: CASLAGYTFTDTQYF; CDR3nt: TGCGCCAGCCTAGCGGGATACACATTCACAGATACGCAGTATTTT
d_gene: -; j_gene: TRBJ2-6; abundance: -; v_gene: TRBV5-6; CDR3aa: CASSFELAGANVLTF; CDR3nt: TGTGCCAGCAGCTTTGAGTTGGCTGGGGCCAACGTCCTGACTTTC
d_gene: -; j_gene: TRBJ2-5; abundance: -; v_gene: TRBV5-1; CDR3aa: CASSPTDSAKETQYF; CDR3nt: TGCGCCAGCAGCCCGACCGACAGCGCGAAAGAGACCCAGTACTTC
d_gene: -; j_gene: TRBJ1-2; abundance: -; v_gene: TRBV5-6; CDR3aa: CASSRWEGPGRLLYGYTF; CDR3nt: TGTGCCAGCAGCCGCTGGGAGGGCCCTGGACGGCTACTCTATGGCTACACCTTC
d_gene: -; j_gene: TRBJ1-5; abundance: -; v_gene: TRBV9; CDR3aa: CASSGGVNGYNQPQHF; CDR3nt: TGTGCCAGCAGCGGGGGAGTTAACGGTTACAATCAGCCCCAGCATTTT
d_gene: -; j_gene: TRBJ1-5; abundance: few; v_gene: TRBV5-5; CDR3aa: CASSLGPWGGNGQPQHF; CDR3nt: TGTGCCAGCAGCTTGGGACCTTGGGGGGGGAACGGTCAGCCCCAGCATTTT
d_gene: TRBD1; j_gene: TRBJ1-5; abundance: -; v_gene: TRBV19; CDR3aa: CASSSGTVYNQPQHF; CDR3nt: TGTGCCAGTAGTTCGGGGACAGTTTACAATCAGCCCCAGCATTTT
d_gene: TRBD1; j_gene: TRBJ1-1; abundance: -; v_gene: TRBV7-9; CDR3aa: CASSPGTGNRDTEAFF; CDR3nt: TGTGCCAGCAGCCCCGGGACAGGGAATAGGGACACTGAAGCTTTCTTT
d_gene: -; j_gene: TRBJ1-2; abundance: -; v_gene: TRBV5-1; CDR3aa: CASSLEGRGVNYGYTF; CDR3nt: TGCGCCAGCAGCTTGGAGGGTCGGGGGGTGAACTATGGCTACACCTTC
d_gene: -; j_gene: TRBJ2-2; abundance: -; v_gene: TRBV6-1; CDR3aa: CASSEEGAPGELFF; CDR3nt: TGTGCCAGCAGTGAAGAGGGAGCCCCCGGGGAGCTGTTTTTT
d_gene: -; j_gene: TRBJ1-5; abundance: -; v_gene: TRBV19; CDR3aa: CASKVGTGHNQPQHF; CDR3nt: TGTGCCAGTAAGGTAGGAACAGGGCACAATCAGCCCCAGCATTTT
d_gene: -; j_gene: TRBJ1-3; abundance: -; v_gene: TRBV7-2; CDR3aa: CASSLNQASGNTIYF; CDR3nt: TGTGCCAGCAGCCTAAATCAAGCTTCTGGAAACACCATATATTTT
d_gene: TRBD2; j_gene: TRBJ2-7; abundance: -; v_gene: TRBV6-6; CDR3aa: CASSYSGGETYEQYF; CDR3nt: TGTGCCAGCAGTTACTCGGGGGGGGAGACCTACGAGCAGTACTTC
d_gene: -; j_gene: TRBJ2-7; abundance: -; v_gene: TRBV7-2; CDR3aa: CASSPLAGAVLHEQYF; CDR3nt: TGTGCCAGCAGCCCGTTGGCGGGGGCCGTCCTCCACGAGCAGTACTTC
d_gene: TRBD2; j_gene: TRBJ2-1; abundance: -; v_gene: TRBV10-3; CDR3aa: CAISDGGGQLTEQFF; CDR3nt: TGTGCCATCAGTGATGGCGGGGGGCAGTTGACTGAGCAGTTCTTC
d_gene: TRBD1; j_gene: TRBJ1-2; abundance: few; v_gene: TRBV18; CDR3aa: CASSPGQYGYTF; CDR3nt: TGTGCCAGCTCACCGGGACAGTATGGCTACACCTTC
d_gene: -; j_gene: TRBJ2-5; abundance: -; v_gene: TRBV4-3; CDR3aa: CASSQDAGGGETQYF; CDR3nt: TGCGCCAGCAGCCAAGACGCCGGGGGTGGGGAGACCCAGTACTTC
d_gene: TRBD1; j_gene: TRBJ2-1; abundance: -; v_gene: TRBV4-1; CDR3aa: CASSPGGSSYNEQFF; CDR3nt: TGCGCCAGCAGCCCAGGGGGAAGCTCCTACAATGAGCAGTTCTTC
d_gene: -; j_gene: TRBJ2-7; abundance: -; v_gene: TRBV7-2; CDR3aa: CASTSGLPQQGEQYF; CDR3nt: TGTGCCAGCACATCGGGACTCCCCCAGCAAGGGGAGCAGTACTTC
d_gene: TRBD1; j_gene: TRBJ1-2; abundance: -; v_gene: TRBV18; CDR3aa: CASSPQGDYGYTF; CDR3nt: TGTGCCAGCTCACCGCAGGGGGACTATGGCTACACCTTC
d_gene: -; j_gene: TRBJ1-1; abundance: -; v_gene: TRBV5-4; CDR3aa: CASSLVDINTEAFF; CDR3nt: TGTGCCAGCAGCTTGGTGGACATAAACACTGAAGCTTTCTTT
d_gene: -; j_gene: TRBJ1-5; abundance: -; v_gene: TRBV15; CDR3aa: CATSRARWAYQPQHF; CDR3nt: TGTGCCACCAGCAGAGCCCGTTGGGCCTATCAGCCCCAGCATTTT
d_gene: -; j_gene: TRBJ1-5; abundance: -; v_gene: TRBV6-6; CDR3aa: CASSYSHNQPQHF; CDR3nt: TGTGCCAGCAGTTACTCACACAATCAGCCCCAGCATTTT
d_gene: TRBD1; j_gene: TRBJ2-1; abundance: -; v_gene: TRBV29-1; CDR3aa: CSVVPQGAHEQFF; CDR3nt: TGCAGCGTTGTACCCCAGGGGGCCCATGAGCAGTTCTTC
d_gene: -; j_gene: TRBJ1-5; abundance: few; v_gene: TRBV9; CDR3aa: CASLAGSNQPQHF; CDR3nt: TGTGCCAGCCTGGCGGGGAGCAATCAGCCCCAGCATTTT
d_gene: -; j_gene: TRBJ1-5; abundance: -; v_gene: TRBV6-1; CDR3aa: CASSGGGSPVIQPQHF; CDR3nt: TGTGCCAGCAGTGGGGGGGGCAGCCCGGTGATTCAGCCCCAGCATTTT
d_gene: TRBD2; j_gene: TRBJ2-1; abundance: -; v_gene: TRBV12-5; CDR3aa: CASGRGLAGRYNEQFF; CDR3nt: TGTGCTAGTGGCCGAGGACTAGCGGGGCGATACAATGAGCAGTTCTTC
d_gene: TRBD2; j_gene: TRBJ2-5; abundance: -; v_gene: TRBV9; CDR3aa: CASGTSVLSETQYF; CDR3nt: TGTGCCAGCGGGACTAGTGTTTTATCGGAGACCCAGTACTTC
d_gene: -; j_gene: TRBJ2-7; abundance: -; v_gene: TRBV13; CDR3aa: CASSSSSYEQYF; CDR3nt: TGTGCCAGCAGCTCTAGCTCCTACGAGCAGTACTTC
d_gene: -; j_gene: TRBJ1-5; abundance: -; v_gene: TRBV27; CDR3aa: CASSFGVNQPQHF; CDR3nt: TGTGCCAGCAGTTTCGGGGTTAATCAGCCCCAGCATTTT
d_gene: -; j_gene: TRBJ1-5; abundance: -; v_gene: TRBV28; CDR3aa: CASKGSTPDQPQHF; CDR3nt: TGTGCCAGCAAAGGATCGACTCCCGATCAGCCCCAGCATTTT
d_gene: TRBD1; j_gene: TRBJ2-7; abundance: -; v_gene: TRBV6-5; CDR3aa: CASKLTGSSYEQYF; CDR3nt: TGTGCCAGCAAACTGACAGGGTCCTCCTACGAGCAGTACTTC
d_gene: TRBD1; j_gene: TRBJ2-7; abundance: -; v_gene: TRBV27; CDR3aa: CASSPLGTGFYEQYF; CDR3nt: TGTGCCAGCAGTCCCTTGGGGACAGGGTTTTACGAGCAGTACTTC